Given below is one T cell receptor (beta chain) in context. Its antigen is unidentified. The data were obtained in a study of cytomegalovirus exposure and HLA in healthy donors. Study outcomes and limitations: As a later analysis revealed, most CMV-associated TCR beta chains appeared HLA-restricted. In a later analysis, a missense DCLRE1C variant was linked to TCR beta V- and J-gene trimming. A few chains tied to CMV proved CMV antigen-specific in vitro.

The CDR3 totals 14 residues. Trimming cost V 5 bases and J 11 bases; bases outside gene matches: 9. Germline V CDR1 and CDR2: SGHTA, FQGNSA. A multiplex PCR was run with 60 Vbeta primers and 13 Jbeta primers. Some clones are missing from TCRdb's copy, which holds only in-frame ones; the method was immunoSEQ multiplex PCR. This sample has 60,000 to 65,000 clones, with over 60% found just once. The V and J genes are TRBV7-2 and TRBJ1-4; 9 bases line up with TRBD1. The sequenced material came from PBMCs. The sequence came from a man in his fifties in good health and CMV-seropositive. The CDR3 nucleotides are TGTGCCAGCAGCGCCGGGACAGGGTGGAAGAAACTGTTTTTT. Protein product: CASSAGTGWKKLFF.